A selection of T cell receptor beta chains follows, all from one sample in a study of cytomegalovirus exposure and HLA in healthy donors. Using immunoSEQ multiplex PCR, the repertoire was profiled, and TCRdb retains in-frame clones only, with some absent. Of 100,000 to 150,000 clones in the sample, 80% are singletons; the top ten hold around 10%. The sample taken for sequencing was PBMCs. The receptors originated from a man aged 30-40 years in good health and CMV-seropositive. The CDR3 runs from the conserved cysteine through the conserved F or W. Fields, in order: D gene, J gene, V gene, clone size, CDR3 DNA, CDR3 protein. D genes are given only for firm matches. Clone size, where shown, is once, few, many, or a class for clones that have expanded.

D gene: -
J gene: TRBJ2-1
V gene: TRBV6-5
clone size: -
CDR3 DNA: TGTGCCAGCAGTTACTCGAAGAGGGATGAGCAGTTCTTC
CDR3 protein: CASSYSKRDEQFF

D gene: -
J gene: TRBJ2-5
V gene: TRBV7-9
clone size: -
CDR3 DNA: TGTGCCAGCAGCTTTTTGGGAGTTCAAGAGACCCAGTACTTC
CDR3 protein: CASSFLGVQETQYF

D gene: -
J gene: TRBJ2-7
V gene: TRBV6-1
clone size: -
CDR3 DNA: TGTGCCAGCAGTGATACCTTAGATCCCCGGGAGCAGTACTTC
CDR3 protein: CASSDTLDPREQYF

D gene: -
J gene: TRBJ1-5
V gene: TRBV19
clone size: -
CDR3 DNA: TGTGCCAGTAGTCGGGAAACCAATCAGCCCCAGCATTTT
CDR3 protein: CASSRETNQPQHF

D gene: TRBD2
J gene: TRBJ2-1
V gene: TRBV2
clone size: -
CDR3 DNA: TGTGCCAGCACTTCTCGGGGGGATGAGCAGTTCTTC
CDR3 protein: CASTSRGDEQFF

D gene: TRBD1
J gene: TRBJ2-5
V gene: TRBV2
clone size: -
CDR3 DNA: TGTGCCAGCAGTCCCGGACAGGCTCTGACCCAGTACTTC
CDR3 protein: CASSPGQALTQYF

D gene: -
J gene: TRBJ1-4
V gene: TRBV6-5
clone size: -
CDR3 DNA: TGTGCCAGCAGTTACTCGACAGTTGGTGAAAAACTGTTTTTT
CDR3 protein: CASSYSTVGEKLFF

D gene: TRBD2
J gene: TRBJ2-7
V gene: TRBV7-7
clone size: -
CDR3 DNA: TGTGCCAGCAGCTCCGGGACTAGCGGGGGGCCGACCTACGAGCAGTACTTC
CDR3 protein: CASSSGTSGGPTYEQYF

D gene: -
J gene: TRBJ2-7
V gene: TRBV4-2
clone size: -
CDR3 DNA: TGTGCCAGCAGCCAAGCGACAGGTACGACCTACGAGCAGTACTTC
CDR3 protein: CASSQATGTTYEQYF

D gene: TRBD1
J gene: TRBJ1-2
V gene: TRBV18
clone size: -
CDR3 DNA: TGTGCCAGCTCACCACCGGGCCGGACAGGCTCGACCCGGGGTGGCTACACCTTC
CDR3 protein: CASSPPGRTGSTRGGYTF

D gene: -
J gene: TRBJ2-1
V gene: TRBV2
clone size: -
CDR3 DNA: TGTGCCAGCACGGGTTATCTGTACAATGAGCAGTTCTTC
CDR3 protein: CASTGYLYNEQFF

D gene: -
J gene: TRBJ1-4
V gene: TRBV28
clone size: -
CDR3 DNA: TGTGCCAGCAGTCAACCGAGTGCCAATGAAAAACTGTTTTTT
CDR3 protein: CASSQPSANEKLFF

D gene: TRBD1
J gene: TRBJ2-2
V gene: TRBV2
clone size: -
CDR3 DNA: TGTGCCAGCAGTGAGAACACAGGGGGCACCGGGGAGCTGTTTTTT
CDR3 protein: CASSENTGGTGELFF

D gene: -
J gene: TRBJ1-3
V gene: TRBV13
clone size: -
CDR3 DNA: TGTGCCAGCAGACGGGGGTTCTCTGGAAACACCATATATTTT
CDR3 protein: CASRRGFSGNTIYF

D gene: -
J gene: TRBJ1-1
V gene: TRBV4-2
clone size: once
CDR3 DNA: TGTGCCAGCAGCCAAGGTGGAGGGTATGCTTTCTTT
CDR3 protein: CASSQGGGYAFF

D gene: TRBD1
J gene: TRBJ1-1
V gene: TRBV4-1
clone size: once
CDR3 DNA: TGCGCCAGCAGCCAAGAGGGGACAGGGGGCGCCGACACTGAAGCTTTCTTT
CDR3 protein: CASSQEGTGGADTEAFF

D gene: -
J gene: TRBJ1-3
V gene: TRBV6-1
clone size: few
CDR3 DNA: TGTGCCAGCAGTGAAAGGCCAGGTGCTGGAAACACCATATATTTT
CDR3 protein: CASSERPGAGNTIYF

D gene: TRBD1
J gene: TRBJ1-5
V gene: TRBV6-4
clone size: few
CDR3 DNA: TGTGCCAGCAGTGAGGGACAGGGCAATCAGCCCCAGCATTTT
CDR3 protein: CASSEGQGNQPQHF

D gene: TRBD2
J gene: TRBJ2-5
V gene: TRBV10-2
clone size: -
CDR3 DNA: TGCGCCAGCACCCCGACTAGCGTGATGGAGACCCAGTACTTC
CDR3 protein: CASTPTSVMETQYF

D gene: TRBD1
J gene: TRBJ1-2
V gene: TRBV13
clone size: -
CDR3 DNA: TGTGCCAGCAGCTTCACGGACAGGGAACACTATGGCTACACCTTC
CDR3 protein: CASSFTDREHYGYTF

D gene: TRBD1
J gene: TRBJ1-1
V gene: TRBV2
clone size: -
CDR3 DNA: TGTGCCAGCAGTGAGCGGACAGGGGACACTGAAGCTTTCTTT
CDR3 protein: CASSERTGDTEAFF

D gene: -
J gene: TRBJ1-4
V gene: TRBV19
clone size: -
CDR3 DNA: TGTGCCAGTAGTATATCAGGGAGGGATGGCCCGAATGAAAAACTGTTTTTT
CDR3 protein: CASSISGRDGPNEKLFF

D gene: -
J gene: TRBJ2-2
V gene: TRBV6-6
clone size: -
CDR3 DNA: TGTGCCAGCAGTCGAAAGGGCGGGTCGAACACCGGGGAGCTGTTTTTT
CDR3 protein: CASSRKGGSNTGELFF

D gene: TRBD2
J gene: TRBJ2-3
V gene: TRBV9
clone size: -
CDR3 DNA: TGTGCCAGCAGCGACCTGACTAGCGGGGGGGCCTTAGATACGCAGTATTTT
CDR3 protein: CASSDLTSGGALDTQYF

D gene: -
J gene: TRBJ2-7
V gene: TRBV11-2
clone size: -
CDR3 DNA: TGTGCCAGCAGCTTAGATAGTAGAGCGGAGCAGTACTTC
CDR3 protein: CASSLDSRAEQYF

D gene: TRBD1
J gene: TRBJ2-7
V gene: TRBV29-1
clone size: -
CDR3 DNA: TGCAGCGTGATAGGGACAGAAACCTACGAGCAGTACTTC
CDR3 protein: CSVIGTETYEQYF

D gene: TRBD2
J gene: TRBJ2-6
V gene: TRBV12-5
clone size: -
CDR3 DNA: TGTGCTAGTGGGATAGCGGGGCTGAGCTCTGGGGCCAACGTCCTGACTTTC
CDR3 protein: CASGIAGLSSGANVLTF

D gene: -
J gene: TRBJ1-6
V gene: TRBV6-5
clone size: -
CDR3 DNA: TGTGCCAGCAGGACAGATCCCTATAATTCACCCCTCCACTTT
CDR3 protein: CASRTDPYNSPLHF

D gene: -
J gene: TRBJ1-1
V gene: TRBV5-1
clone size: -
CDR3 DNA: TGCGCCAGCAGCTTTACTTCAGTAACCCCAGGGCAAGCTTTCTTT
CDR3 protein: CASSFTSVTPGQAFF

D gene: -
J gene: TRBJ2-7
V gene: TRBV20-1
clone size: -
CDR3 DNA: TGCAGTGCGAGCCTCGGGTACGAGCAGTACTTC
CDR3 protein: CSASLGYEQYF

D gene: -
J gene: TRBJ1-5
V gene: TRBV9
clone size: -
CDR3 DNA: TGTGCCAGCAGCCTCAGTAGCAATCAGCCCCAGCATTTT
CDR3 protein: CASSLSSNQPQHF

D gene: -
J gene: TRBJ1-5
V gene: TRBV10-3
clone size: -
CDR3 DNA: TGTGCCATCAGTGAGTCGGGGGCAGGGGATCAGCCCCAGCATTTT
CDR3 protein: CAISESGAGDQPQHF

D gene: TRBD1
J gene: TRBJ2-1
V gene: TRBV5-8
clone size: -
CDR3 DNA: TGTGCCAGCAGCGTTGACAGGGAGTATGAGCAGTTCTTC
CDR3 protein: CASSVDREYEQFF

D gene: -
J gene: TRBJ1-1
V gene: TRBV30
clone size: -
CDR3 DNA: TGTGCCTGGAAGCCCACTGAAGCTTTCTTT
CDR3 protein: CAWKPTEAFF

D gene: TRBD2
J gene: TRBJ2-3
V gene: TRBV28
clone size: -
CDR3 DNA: TGTGCCAGCAGGGCGGGACTAGCGGGGGGGCTGTATACGCAGTATTTT
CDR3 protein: CASRAGLAGGLYTQYF

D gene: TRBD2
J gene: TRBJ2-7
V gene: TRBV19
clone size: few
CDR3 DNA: TGTGCCAGTAGTATTGGACTAGCGGACAATTACGAGCAGTACTTC
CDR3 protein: CASSIGLADNYEQYF

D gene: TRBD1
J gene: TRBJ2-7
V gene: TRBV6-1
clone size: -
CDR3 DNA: TGTGCCAGCAGTGAGCACCGGGACAGGCAGTACGAGCAGTACTTC
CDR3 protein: CASSEHRDRQYEQYF

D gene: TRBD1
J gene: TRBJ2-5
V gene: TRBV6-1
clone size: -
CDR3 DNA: TGTGCCACCCTTGGGAGACCGGGACAGCAAGAGACCCAGTACTTC
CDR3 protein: CATLGRPGQQETQYF

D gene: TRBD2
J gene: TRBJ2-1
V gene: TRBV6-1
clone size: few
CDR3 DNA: TGTGCCACCATAGCGGCGGGGGACAATGAGCAGTTCTTC
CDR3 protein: CATIAAGDNEQFF

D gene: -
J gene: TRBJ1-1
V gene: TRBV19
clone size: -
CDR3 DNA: TGTGCCAGTAGTGGAAATCAGGGGCGCGCTGAAGCTTTCTTT
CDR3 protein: CASSGNQGRAEAFF

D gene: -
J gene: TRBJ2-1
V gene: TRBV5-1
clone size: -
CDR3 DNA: TGCGCCAGCAGCCCACAGGGATTATACAATGAGCAGTTCTTC
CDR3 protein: CASSPQGLYNEQFF

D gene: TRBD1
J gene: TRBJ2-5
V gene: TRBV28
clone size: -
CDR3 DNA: TGTGCCAGCAGCGCGACAGGGATCGAAGAGACCCAGTACTTC
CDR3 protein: CASSATGIEETQYF

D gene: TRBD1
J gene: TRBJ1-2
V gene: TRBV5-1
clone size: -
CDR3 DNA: TGCGCCAGCAGCGGGACAGGATTTAACTATGGCTACACCTTC
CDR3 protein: CASSGTGFNYGYTF

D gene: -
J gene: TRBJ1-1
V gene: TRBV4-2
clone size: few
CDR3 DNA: TGTGCCAGCAGCCAAGATATATCGAACACTGAAGCTTTCTTT
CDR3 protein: CASSQDISNTEAFF

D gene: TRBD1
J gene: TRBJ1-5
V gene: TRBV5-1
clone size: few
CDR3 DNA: TGCGCCAGCAGCTTGAACAGGGGCGAATCGCCCCAGCATTTT
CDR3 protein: CASSLNRGESPQHF

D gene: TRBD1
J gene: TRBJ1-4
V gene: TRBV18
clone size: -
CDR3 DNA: TGTGCCAGCTCACCTACCGGGACAGGGCCAGGGGAAAAACTGTTTTTT
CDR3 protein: CASSPTGTGPGEKLFF

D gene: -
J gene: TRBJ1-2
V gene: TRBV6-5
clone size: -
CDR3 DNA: TGTGCCAGCAGTCGACAGACAGGACAATCTAATGGCTACACCTTC
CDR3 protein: CASSRQTGQSNGYTF

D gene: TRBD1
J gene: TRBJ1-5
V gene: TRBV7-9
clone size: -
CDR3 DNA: TGCGCCAGCAGCTTCGCGGGACAGGGTGGTCGGAATCAGCCCCAGCATTTT
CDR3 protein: CASSFAGQGGRNQPQHF